These 8 T cell receptor beta chains originate from one sample sequenced in a study of OX40 agonist ivuxolimab in advanced cancers. The data were produced by immunoSEQ multiplex PCR, yet TCRdb's version contains in-frame clones alone and is incomplete. Seen here are around 95,000 clones, around 90% observed once, and the top ten hold roughly 0.17%. The input for sequencing was CD4+ or CD8+ T cells sorted from blood, taken in a trial of the OX40 agonist ivuxolimab. The source of these receptors is an adult with an advanced solid tumor such as melanoma, head and neck, liver or kidney cancer.

This chain links TRBV30 with TRBJ2-1; either TRBD1 or TRBD2 may fit D (5 bases each). Trimming pared 2 bases from V and 0 bases from J, leaving 14 bases between. Germline V CDR1 and CDR2: GTSNPN, SVGIG (reference sequence). This CDR3 has 16 residues. CDR3 sequence (DNA): TGTGCCTGGAGTCTGCACCTTGGGGGCTCCTACAATGAGCAGTTCTTC. Translation gives CAWSLHLGGSYNEQFF.

V usage is TRBV6-6 and J usage is TRBJ1-1; D unclear. Germline values: CDR1 MNHNY, CDR2 SVGAGI (reference sequence). V was clipped by 2 bases and J by 1 base, with 5 bases between them. This CDR3 spans 13 amino acids. The chain's CDR3 is CASSYHPNTEAFF. The DNA of the CDR3 is TGTGCCAGCAGTTACCACCCGAACACTGAAGCTTTCTTT.

This chain links TRBV6-1 with TRBJ2-1, with 15 bases lining up with TRBD2. The CDR3 covers 13 residues. The V gene end was trimmed by 8 bases and the J gene end by 8 bases; junction bases not matched to a gene: 1. From germline, CDR1 is MNHNS and CDR2 SASEGT. The CDR3 coding sequence is TGTGCCAGCCGGACTAGCGGGAGGGATGAGCAGTTCTTC. It is translated as CASRTSGRDEQFF.

The chain is built from TRBV6-5 and TRBJ1-4; D may be TRBD1 (5 bases). Germline CDR1 and CDR2: MNHEY and SVGAGI. Trimming pared 6 bases from V and 4 bases from J, leaving 12 bases between. The CDR3 is 14 residues long. CDR3 protein: CASRDWGDNEKLFF. Written as DNA, the CDR3 is TGTGCCAGCAGGGACTGGGGGGATAATGAAAAACTGTTTTTT.

V gene TRBV9 combines with J gene TRBJ1-3; perhaps TRBD1 as D (5 bases). The length of the CDR3 is 17 residues. Germline loops: CDR1 SGDLS, CDR2 YYNGEE. The V gene lost 4 bases and the J gene lost 0 bases, with 17 bases spanning the gap. The CDR3 region has the DNA TGTGCCAGCAGCCCCAGCGGGACCCAGAACTCTGGAAACACCATATATTTT. Translating it yields CASSPSGTQNSGNTIYF.

This chain connects TRBV7-9 to TRBJ2-5, with TRBD1 matching over 8 bases. V lost 0 bases to trimming and J lost 4 bases; unmatched junction nucleotides: 1. The CDR3 covers 14 residues. Germline lookup yields CDR1 SEHNR and CDR2 FQNEAQ (reference sequence). CDR3 amino acids: CASSLAQGAETQYF. CDR3 coding DNA: TGTGCCAGCAGCTTAGCTCAGGGGGCAGAGACCCAGTACTTC.

The sample holds one count of this clone. The chain uses TRBV29-1 and TRBJ2-7, with D possibly TRBD1 on 6 matching bases. The CDR3 is 12 residues long. The germline V gene has CDR1 SQVTM and CDR2 ANQGSEA. Trimming stripped 8 bases from V and 0 bases from J, with 11 bases between. DNA of the CDR3: TGCAGCATATCGGACAGCTCCTACGAGCAGTACTTC. Its translation: CSISDSSYEQYF.

The chain couples TRBV19 to TRBJ2-1; TRBD1 is a possible D gene (6 bases). V shed 5 bases and J shed 2 bases, with 13 bases lying between them. This CDR3 comprises 15 residues. Germline lookup yields CDR1 LNHDA and CDR2 SQIVND (reference sequence). The chain's CDR3 is CASSARGITYNEQFF. In DNA, the CDR3 is TGTGCCAGTAGTGCCAGGGGAATCACCTACAATGAGCAGTTCTTC.